This T cell receptor beta chain came from a study of CD8+ T cells in alopecia areata. Study results and caveats: In scalp samples, resident alphabeta T cells of normal skin are also sequenced.

Trimming left V 8 bases short and J 6 bases short, with 22 bases between. Germline CDR1 MNHNS, CDR2 SASEGT. The CDR3 is made up of 15 amino acids. Remarks on this clone: Its cognate antigen is unknown.

cDNA reverse transcribed from extracted RNA served as the sequencing template. Produced via immunoSEQ multiplex PCR; TCRdb's table is partial and in-frame only. The sample lists approximately 210,000 clones; around two fifths were seen once. Treatment denoted: oral pan-JAK inhibitor, 5-10 mg twice daily. Peripheral blood samples and lesional scalp punch biopsies were obtained from alopecia areata patients. PBMCs, the starting material, were the source of sorted CD4+ and CD8+ T cells. The material was CD4+ T cells sorted from blood, obtained around week 36, from a patient treated with tofacitinib. The chain carries TRBV6-1 and TRBJ1-1, with D unresolved. This receptor was obtained from a human donor with alopecia areata. In nucleotides, the CDR3 is TGTGCCAGCGGACGCCCACGCCCGCAAGGCGCTGAAGCTTTCTTT. Protein: CASGRPRPQGAEAFF.